This T cell receptor (beta chain) came from a study of CD4 T cells in relation to SARS-CoV-2 and coronaviruses. Overall study context: Negative control cultures got HIV-1 Nef peptides or no peptide.

Turning to this clone: Its antigen remains unidentified.

The V gene's germline CDR1 is SGHRS and CDR2 YFSETQ. V gave up 0 bases and J gave up 1 base, with 10 bases separating them. The CDR3 contains 15 residues. The unexposed donors gave CD4+ T cells in about 2011-2019, prior to COVID-19. The cells were cultured for roughly 11 days before CD4+ T cells were isolated. Using immunoSEQ multiplex PCR, the repertoire was profiled, and TCRdb retains in-frame clones only, with some absent. The sample carries tens of thousands of clones, about two thirds recorded once. J is TRBJ2-5 and V is TRBV5-1; D remains ambiguous. The sequencing sample was made of CD4+ T cells from PBMCs, cultured in vitro. The clonotype was recovered from a human donor in good health. The CDR3 sequence is CASSLAIRVQETQYF. The CDR3 DNA follows: TGCGCCAGCAGCTTGGCCATCAGAGTCCAAGAGACCCAGTACTTC.